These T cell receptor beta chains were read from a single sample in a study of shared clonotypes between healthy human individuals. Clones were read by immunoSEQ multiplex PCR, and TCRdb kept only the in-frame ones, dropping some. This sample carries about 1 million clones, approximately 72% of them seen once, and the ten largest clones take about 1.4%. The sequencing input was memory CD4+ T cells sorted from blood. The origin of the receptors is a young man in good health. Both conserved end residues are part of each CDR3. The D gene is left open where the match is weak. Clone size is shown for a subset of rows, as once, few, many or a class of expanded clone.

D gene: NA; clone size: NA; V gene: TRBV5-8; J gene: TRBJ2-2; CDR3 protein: CASSLGAQPGTGELFF; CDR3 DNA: TGTGCCAGCAGCTTGGGAGCGCAACCCGGGACCGGGGAGCTGTTTTTT
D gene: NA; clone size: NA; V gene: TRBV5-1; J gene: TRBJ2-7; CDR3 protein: CASAPGGSNYEQYF; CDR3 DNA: TGCGCCAGCGCCCCAGGCGGGTCCAACTACGAGCAGTACTTC
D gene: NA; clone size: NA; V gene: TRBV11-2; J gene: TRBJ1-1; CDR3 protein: CASSPQGNTEAFF; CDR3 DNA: TGTGCCAGCAGCCCCCAAGGGAACACTGAAGCTTTCTTT
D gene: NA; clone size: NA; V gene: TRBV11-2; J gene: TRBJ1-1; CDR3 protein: CASSLGGWDGNTEAFF; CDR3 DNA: TGTGCCAGCAGCTTAGGTGGGTGGGACGGGAACACTGAAGCTTTCTTT
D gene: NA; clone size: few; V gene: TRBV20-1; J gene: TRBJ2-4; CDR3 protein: CSAGNIQYF; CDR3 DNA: TGCAGTGCTGGAAACATTCAGTACTTC
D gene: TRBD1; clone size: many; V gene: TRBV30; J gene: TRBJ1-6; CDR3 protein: CAWRGQNRSPLHF; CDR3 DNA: TGTGCCTGGAGGGGACAGAACCGCTCACCCCTCCACTTT
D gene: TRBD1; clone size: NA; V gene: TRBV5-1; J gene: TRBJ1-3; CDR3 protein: CASSLDPDRAGNTIYF; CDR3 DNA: TGCGCCAGCAGCCTGGACCCTGACAGGGCTGGAAACACCATATATTTT
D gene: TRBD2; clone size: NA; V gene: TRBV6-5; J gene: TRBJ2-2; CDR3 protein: CASTRAGKNTGELFF; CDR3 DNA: TGTGCCAGCACCCGAGCGGGGAAGAACACCGGGGAGCTGTTTTTT
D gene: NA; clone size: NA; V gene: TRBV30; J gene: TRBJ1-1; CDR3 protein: CAWSFLVDTEAFF; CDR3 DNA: TGTGCCTGGAGTTTCCTCGTTGACACTGAAGCTTTCTTT
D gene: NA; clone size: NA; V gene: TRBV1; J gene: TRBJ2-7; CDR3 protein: CTSSQPWQRGSYEQYF; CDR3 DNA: TGCACCAGCAGCCAACCCTGGCAGCGGGGTTCCTACGAGCAGTACTTC
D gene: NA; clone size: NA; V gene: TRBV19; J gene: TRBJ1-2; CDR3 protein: CASSIFPGAKDGYTF; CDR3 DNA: TGTGCCAGTAGTATATTTCCGGGGGCGAAGGATGGCTACACCTTC
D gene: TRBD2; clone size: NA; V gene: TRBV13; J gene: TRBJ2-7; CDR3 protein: CASSLGPGLAGDYEQYF; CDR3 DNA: TGTGCCAGCAGCTTAGGTCCGGGACTAGCGGGGGACTACGAGCAGTACTTC
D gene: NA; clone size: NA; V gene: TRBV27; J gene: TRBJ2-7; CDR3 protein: CASSLRNRNYEQYF; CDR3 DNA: TGTGCCAGCAGTTTAAGGAACAGAAACTACGAGCAGTACTTC
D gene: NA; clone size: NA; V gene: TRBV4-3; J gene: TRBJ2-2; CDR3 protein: CASSQTAGHTGELFF; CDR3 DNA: TGCGCCAGCAGCCAAACGGCCGGGCACACCGGGGAGCTGTTTTTT
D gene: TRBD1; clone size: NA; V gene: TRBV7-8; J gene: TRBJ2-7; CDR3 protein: CASSLALPGQGIHEQYF; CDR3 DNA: TGTGCCAGCAGCTTAGCGCTCCCGGGACAGGGGATACACGAGCAGTACTTC
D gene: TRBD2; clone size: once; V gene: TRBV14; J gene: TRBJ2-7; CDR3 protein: CASSQATSGAYEQYF; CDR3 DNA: TGTGCCAGCAGCCAGGCGACTAGCGGGGCCTACGAGCAGTACTTC
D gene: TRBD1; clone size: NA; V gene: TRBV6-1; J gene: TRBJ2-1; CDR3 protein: CASSERDRDPYNEQFF; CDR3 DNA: TGTGCCAGCAGTGAACGGGACAGGGACCCCTACAATGAGCAGTTCTTC
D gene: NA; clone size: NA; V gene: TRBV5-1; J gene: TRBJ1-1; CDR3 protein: CASSEQDGEAFF; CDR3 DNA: TGCGCCAGCAGCGAACAAGACGGTGAAGCTTTCTTT
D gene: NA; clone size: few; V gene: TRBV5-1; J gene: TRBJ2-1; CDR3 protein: CASSTGASPNEQFF; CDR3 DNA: TGCGCCAGCAGCACCGGGGCCTCCCCCAATGAGCAGTTCTTC
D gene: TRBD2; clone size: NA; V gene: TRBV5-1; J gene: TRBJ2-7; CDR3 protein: CASSSGGRSDEQYF; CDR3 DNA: TGCGCCAGCAGCTCTGGCGGGAGAAGTGACGAGCAGTACTTC
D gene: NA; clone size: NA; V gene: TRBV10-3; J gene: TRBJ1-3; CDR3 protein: CAISDNPYTIYF; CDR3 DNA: TGTGCCATCAGTGATAATCCATACACCATATATTTT
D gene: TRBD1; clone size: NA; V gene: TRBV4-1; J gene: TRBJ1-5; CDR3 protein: CASSQDGSGGVNQPQHF; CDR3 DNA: TGCGCCAGCAGCCAAGATGGTTCAGGGGGCGTGAATCAGCCCCAGCATTTT
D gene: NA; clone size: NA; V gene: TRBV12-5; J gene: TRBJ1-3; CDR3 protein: CASASGHHGNTIYF; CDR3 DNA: TGTGCTAGTGCCTCGGGACACCATGGAAACACCATATATTTT
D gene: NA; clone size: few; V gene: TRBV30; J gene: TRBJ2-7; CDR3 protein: CAWSVQGREQYF; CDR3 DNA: TGTGCCTGGAGTGTACAAGGGCGCGAGCAGTACTTC
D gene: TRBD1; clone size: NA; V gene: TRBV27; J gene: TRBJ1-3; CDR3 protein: CASRRGGEGNTIYF; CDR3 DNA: TGTGCCAGCAGACGAGGGGGCGAGGGAAACACCATATATTTT
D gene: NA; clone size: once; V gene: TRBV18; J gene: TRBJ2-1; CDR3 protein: CASSPIGPTYNEQFF; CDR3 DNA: TGTGCCAGCTCACCAATAGGACCCACCTACAATGAGCAGTTCTTC
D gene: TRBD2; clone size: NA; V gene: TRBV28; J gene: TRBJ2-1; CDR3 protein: CASKGLAGVNEQFF; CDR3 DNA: TGTGCCAGTAAGGGCCTAGCGGGGGTCAATGAGCAGTTCTTC
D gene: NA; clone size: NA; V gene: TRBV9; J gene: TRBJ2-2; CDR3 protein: CASRTGGNTGELFF; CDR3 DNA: TGTGCCTCCAGGACGGGTGGGAACACCGGGGAGCTGTTTTTT
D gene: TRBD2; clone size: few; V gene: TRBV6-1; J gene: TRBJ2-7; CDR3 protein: CAISERGVSGRTTYEQYF; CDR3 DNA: TGTGCCATCAGTGAGCGTGGGGTTAGCGGGAGGACTACTTACGAGCAGTACTTC
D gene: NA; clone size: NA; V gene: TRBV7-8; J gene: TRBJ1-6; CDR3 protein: CASTQDTSYNSPLHF; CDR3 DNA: TGTGCCAGCACCCAGGACACCTCCTATAATTCACCCCTCCACTTT
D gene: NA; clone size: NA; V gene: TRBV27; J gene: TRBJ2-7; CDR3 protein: CASSLLSGANSEQYF; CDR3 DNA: TGTGCCAGCAGTTTACTTTCCGGGGCGAACTCCGAGCAGTACTTC
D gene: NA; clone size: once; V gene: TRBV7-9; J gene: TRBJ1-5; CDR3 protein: CASSLVVPGGNQPQHF; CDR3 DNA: TGTGCCAGCAGCTTAGTAGTGCCCGGGGGTAATCAGCCCCAGCATTTT
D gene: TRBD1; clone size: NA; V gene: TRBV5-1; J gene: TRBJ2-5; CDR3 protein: CASRSLGWGQGETQYF; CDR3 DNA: TGCGCCAGCAGAAGTCTGGGGTGGGGACAGGGCGAGACCCAGTACTTC
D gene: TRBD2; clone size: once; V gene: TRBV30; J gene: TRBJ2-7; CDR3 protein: CAWSGGSLAGSYEQYF; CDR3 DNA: TGTGCCTGGAGTGGGGGGTCCCTAGCGGGATCCTACGAGCAGTACTTC
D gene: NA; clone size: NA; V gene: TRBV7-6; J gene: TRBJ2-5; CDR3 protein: CASSLDGGWRETQYF; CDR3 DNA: TGTGCCAGCAGCTTAGATGGGGGGTGGAGGGAGACCCAGTACTTC
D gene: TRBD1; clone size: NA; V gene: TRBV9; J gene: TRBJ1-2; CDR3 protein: CASSVQGAGAGYTF; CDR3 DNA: TGTGCCAGCAGCGTCCAGGGGGCGGGCGCTGGCTACACCTTC
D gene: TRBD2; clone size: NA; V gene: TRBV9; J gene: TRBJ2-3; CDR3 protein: CASSVERGGTDTQYF; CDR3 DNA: TGTGCCAGCAGCGTAGAGCGGGGGGGCACAGATACGCAGTATTTT
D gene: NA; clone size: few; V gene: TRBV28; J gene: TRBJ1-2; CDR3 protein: CASSLSAANYGYTF; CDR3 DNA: TGTGCCAGCAGTTTAAGCGCAGCTAACTATGGCTACACCTTC
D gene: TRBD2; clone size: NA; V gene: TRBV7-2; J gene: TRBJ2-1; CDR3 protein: CASSLDGGSSYNEQFF; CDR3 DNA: TGTGCCAGCAGCTTAGATGGCGGGAGCTCCTACAATGAGCAGTTCTTC
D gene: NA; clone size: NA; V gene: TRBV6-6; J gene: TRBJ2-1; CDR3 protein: CASSFQGGVYNEQFF; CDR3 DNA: TGTGCCAGCAGTTTTCAAGGGGGGGTCTACAATGAGCAGTTCTTC
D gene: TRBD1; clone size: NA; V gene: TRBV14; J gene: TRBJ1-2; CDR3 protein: CASSPHDAGGRGYTF; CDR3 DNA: TGTGCCAGCAGCCCCCACGACGCAGGGGGCCGGGGCTACACCTTC
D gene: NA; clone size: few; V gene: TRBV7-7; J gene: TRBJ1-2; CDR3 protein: CASSGGESAYTF; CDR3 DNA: TGTGCTAGCAGCGGCGGAGAAAGCGCCTACACCTTC
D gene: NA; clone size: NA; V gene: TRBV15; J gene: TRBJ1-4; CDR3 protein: CATSLPGAGGEKLFF; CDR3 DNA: TGTGCCACCAGCTTGCCGGGGGCTGGCGGCGAAAAACTGTTTTTT
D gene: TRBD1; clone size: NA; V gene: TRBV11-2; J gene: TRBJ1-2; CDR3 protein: CASSRTTGDHGYTF; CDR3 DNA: TGTGCCAGCAGTAGAACGACAGGGGACCATGGCTACACCTTC
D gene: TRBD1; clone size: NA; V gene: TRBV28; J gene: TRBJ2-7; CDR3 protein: CASTLGQGGLYEQYF; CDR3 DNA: TGTGCCAGCACCCTGGGACAGGGTGGTCTCTACGAGCAGTACTTC
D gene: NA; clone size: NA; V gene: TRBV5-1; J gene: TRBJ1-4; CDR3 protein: CASSAETNRGTNEKLFF; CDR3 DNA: TGCGCCAGCAGCGCCGAGACCAACCGGGGGACTAATGAAAAACTGTTTTTT
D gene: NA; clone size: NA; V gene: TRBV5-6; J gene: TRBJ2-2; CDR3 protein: CASSLTTGELFF; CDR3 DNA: TGTGCCAGCAGCTTGACCACCGGGGAGCTGTTTTTT
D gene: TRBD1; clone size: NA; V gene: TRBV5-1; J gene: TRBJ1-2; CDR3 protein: CASSSGQGVYGYTF; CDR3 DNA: TGCGCCAGCAGCAGCGGACAGGGGGTCTATGGCTACACCTTC
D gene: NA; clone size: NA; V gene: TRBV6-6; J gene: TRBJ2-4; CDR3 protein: CASSQSSDRNIQYF; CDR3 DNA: TGTGCCAGCAGCCAATCTAGCGACCGAAACATTCAGTACTTC
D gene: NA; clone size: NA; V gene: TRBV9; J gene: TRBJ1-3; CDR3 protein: CASSVDSGPGNTIYF; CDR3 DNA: TGTGCCAGCAGCGTAGACTCGGGGCCTGGAAACACCATATATTTT
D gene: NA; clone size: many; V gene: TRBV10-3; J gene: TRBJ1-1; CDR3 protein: CAIRSPAGPNTEAFF; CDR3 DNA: TGTGCCATCAGATCCCCCGCAGGGCCGAACACTGAAGCTTTCTTT
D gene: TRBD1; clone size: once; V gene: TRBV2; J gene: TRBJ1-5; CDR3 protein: CASRAQGSLSNQPQHF; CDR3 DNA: TGTGCCAGCAGGGCACAGGGGTCCCTGAGCAATCAGCCCCAGCATTTT
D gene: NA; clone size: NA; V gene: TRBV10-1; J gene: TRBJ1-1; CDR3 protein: CASRAEMNTEAFF; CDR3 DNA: TGCGCCAGCAGGGCCGAGATGAACACTGAAGCTTTCTTT
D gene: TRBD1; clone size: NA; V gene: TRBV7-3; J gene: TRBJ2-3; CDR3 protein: CASSLRDRGSADTQYF; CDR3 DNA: TGTGCCAGCAGCCTCCGGGACAGGGGATCTGCAGATACGCAGTATTTT